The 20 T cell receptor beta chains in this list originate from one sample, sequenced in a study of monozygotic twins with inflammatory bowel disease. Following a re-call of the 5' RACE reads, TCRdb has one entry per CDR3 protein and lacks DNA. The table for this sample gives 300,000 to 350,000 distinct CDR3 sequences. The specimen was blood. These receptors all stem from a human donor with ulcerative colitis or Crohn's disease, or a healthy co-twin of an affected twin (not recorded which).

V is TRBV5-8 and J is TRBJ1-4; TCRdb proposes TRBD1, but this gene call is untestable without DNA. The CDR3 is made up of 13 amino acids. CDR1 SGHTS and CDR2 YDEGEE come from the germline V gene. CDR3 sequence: CASSLPGFEKLFF. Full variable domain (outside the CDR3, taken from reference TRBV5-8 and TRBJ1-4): EAGVTQSPTHLIKTRGQQATLRCSPISGHTSVYWYQQALGLGLQFLLWYDEGEERNRGNFPPRFSGRQFPNYSSELNVNALELEDSALYLCASSLPGFEKLFFGSGTQLSVL.

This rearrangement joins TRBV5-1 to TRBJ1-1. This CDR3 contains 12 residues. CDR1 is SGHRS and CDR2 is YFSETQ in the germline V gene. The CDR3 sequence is CASSPGWGEAFF. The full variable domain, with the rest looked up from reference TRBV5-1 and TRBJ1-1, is KAGVTQTPRYLIKTRGQQVTLSCSPISGHRSVSWYQQTPGQGLQFLFEYFSETQRNKGNFPGRFSGRQFSNSRSEMNVSTLELGDSALYLCASSPGWGEAFFGQGTRLTVV.

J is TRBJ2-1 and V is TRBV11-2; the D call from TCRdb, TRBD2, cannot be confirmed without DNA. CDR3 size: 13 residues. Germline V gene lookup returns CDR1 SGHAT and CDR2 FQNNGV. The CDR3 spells CASSQRLGNEQFF.

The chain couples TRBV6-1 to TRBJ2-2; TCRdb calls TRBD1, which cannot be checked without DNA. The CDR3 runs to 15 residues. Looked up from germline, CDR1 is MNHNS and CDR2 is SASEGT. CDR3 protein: CASKPPSGAAGELFF.

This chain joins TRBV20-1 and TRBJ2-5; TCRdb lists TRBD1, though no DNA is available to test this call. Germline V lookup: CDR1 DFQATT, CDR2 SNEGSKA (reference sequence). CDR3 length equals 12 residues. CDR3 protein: CSAPGGGKTQYF.

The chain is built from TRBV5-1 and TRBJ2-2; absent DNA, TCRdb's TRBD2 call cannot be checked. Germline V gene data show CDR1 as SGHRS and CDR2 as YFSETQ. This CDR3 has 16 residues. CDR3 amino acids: CASSSRRSLNTGELFF.

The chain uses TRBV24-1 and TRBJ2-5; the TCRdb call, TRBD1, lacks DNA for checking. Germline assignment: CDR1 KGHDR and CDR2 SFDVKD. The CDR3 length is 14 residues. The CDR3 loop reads CATGQGEGGETQYF.

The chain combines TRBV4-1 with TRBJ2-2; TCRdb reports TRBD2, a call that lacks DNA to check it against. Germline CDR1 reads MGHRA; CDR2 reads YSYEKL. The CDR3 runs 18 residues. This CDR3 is CASSHRAGGSANTGELFF.

This CDR3 is CASSLAPGTSGSYEQYF. The rearrangement uses TRBV11-2 and TRBJ2-7; TCRdb's D call of TRBD2 is untestable without DNA. Germline V CDR1 and CDR2: SGHAT, FQNNGV. The CDR3 totals 17 residues.

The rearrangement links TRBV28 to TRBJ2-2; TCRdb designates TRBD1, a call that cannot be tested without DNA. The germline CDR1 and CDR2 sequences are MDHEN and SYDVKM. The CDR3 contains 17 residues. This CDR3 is CASGYPGQGLNTGELFF. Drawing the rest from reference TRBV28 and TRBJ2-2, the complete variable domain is DVKVTQSSRYLVKRTGEKVFLECVQDMDHENMFWYRQDPGLGLRLIYFSYDVKMKEKGDIPEGYSVSREKKERFSLILESASTNQTSMYLCASGYPGQGLNTGELFFGEGSRLTVL.

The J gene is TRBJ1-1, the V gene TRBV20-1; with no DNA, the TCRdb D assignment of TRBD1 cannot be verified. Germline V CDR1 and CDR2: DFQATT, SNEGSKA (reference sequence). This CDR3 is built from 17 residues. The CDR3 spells CSARDIGTVDGDTEAFF.

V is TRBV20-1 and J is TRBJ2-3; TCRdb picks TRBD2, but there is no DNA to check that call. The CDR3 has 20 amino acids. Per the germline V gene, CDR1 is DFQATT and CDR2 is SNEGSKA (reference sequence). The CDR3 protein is CSARVTGTSGGAKWTDTQYF.

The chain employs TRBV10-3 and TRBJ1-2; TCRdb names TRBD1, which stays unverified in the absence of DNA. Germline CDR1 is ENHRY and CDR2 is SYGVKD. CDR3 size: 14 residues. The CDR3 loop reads CAIRITGGNYGYTF.

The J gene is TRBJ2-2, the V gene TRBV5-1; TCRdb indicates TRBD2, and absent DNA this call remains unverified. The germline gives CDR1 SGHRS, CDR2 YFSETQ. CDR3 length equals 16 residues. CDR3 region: CASSLQGQGPTGELFF.

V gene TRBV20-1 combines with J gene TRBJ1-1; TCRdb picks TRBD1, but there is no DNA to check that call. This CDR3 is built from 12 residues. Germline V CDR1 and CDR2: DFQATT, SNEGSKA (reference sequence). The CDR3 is CSVTQGGAEAFF.

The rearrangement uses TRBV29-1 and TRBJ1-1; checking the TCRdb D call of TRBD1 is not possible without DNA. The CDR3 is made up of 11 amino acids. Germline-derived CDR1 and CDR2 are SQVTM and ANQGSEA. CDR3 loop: CSVGYRDEAFF.

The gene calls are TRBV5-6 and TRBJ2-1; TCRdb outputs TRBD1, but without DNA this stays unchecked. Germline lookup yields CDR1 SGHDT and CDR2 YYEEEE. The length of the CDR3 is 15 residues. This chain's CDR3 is CASSPGRGEYNEQFF. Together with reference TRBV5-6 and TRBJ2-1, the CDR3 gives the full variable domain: DAGVTQSPTHLIKTRGQQVTLRCSPKSGHDTVSWYQQALGQGPQFIFQYYEEEERQRGNFPDRFSGHQFPNYSSELNVNALLLGDSALYLCASSPGRGEYNEQFFGPGTRLTVL.

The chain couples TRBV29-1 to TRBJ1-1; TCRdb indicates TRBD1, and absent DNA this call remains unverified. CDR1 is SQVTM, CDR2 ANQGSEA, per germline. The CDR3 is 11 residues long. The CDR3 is CSAVTGTEAFF.

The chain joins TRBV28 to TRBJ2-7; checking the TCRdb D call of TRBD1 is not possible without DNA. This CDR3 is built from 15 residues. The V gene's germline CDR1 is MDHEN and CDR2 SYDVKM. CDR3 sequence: CASSFHPDTTYEQYF.

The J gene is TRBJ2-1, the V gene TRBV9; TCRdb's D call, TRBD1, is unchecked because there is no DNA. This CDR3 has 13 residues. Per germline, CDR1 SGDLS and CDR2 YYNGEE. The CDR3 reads CASSATGGFKQFF.